The 10 T cell receptor beta chains listed next were all sequenced from one sample in a study of PD-1 blockade in classical Hodgkin lymphoma. Described time point: cycle 4 day 1 (C4D1), after less than 7 weeks of nivolumab. Every patient had relapsed following autologous stem cell transplantation, and cohorts differed in brentuximab vedotin exposure. Profiling relied on immunoSEQ multiplex PCR, and the TCRdb table lists in-frame clones only, not all of them. The sample lists approximately 24,000 clones, about 80% occurring once. The sample was peripheral blood mononuclear cells (PBMCs), taken before the fourth cycle of nivolumab. The receptors stem from a human donor with classical Hodgkin lymphoma.

The chain has TRBV19 and TRBJ2-2; the D gene is possibly TRBD1 (5 bases). The length of the CDR3 is 14 residues. Looked up from germline, CDR1 is LNHDA and CDR2 is SQIVND (reference sequence). V shed 2 bases and J shed 6 bases, with 10 bases lying between them. The CDR3 sequence is CASSIRGSPGELFF. For the CDR3, the DNA is TGTGCCAGTAGTATAAGGGGATCCCCCGGGGAGCTGTTTTTT. Filled out from reference TRBV19 and TRBJ2-2, the complete variable domain reads DGGITQSPKYLFRKEGQNVTLSCEQNLNHDAMYWYRQDPGQGLRLIYYSQIVNDFQKGDIAEGYSVSREKKESFPLTVTSAQKNPTAFYLCASSIRGSPGELFFGEGSRLTVL.

V is TRBV6-5 and J is TRBJ2-1; D perhaps matches TRBD2 (6 bases). This CDR3 spans 16 amino acids. V shed 2 bases and J shed 7 bases, with 18 bases lying between them. Germline V gene data show CDR1 as MNHEY and CDR2 as SVGAGI. This CDR3 is CASSYTLGAAGNEQFF. CDR3 DNA sequence: TGTGCCAGCAGTTACACTTTAGGGGCCGCGGGAAATGAGCAGTTCTTC.

The chain links TRBV9 to TRBJ2-4, with 10 bases lining up with TRBD1. The germline V gene encodes CDR1 SGDLS and CDR2 YYNGEE. With V trimmed by 1 base and J by 9 bases, 7 bases remained unmatched. The length of the CDR3 is 15 residues. The CDR3 is CASSVNVWDRGIQYF. Written as DNA, the CDR3 is TGTGCCAGCAGCGTAAATGTGTGGGACAGGGGCATTCAGTACTTC.

The rearrangement joins TRBV28 to TRBJ2-4; 7 nucleotides align to TRBD1. The CDR3 totals 14 residues. Germline CDR1 is MDHEN and CDR2 is SYDVKM. The V segment lost 5 bases and the J segment 1 base; nucleotides outside the gene matches: 2. The CDR3 loop reads CASSPGQAKNIQYF. In DNA, the CDR3 is TGTGCCAGCAGTCCGGGACAGGCCAAAAACATTCAGTACTTC.

V is TRBV6-4 and J is TRBJ2-7; D unresolved. V lost 0 bases, J lost 4 bases, and 1 base lay in between. The CDR3 is made up of 11 amino acids. Germline CDR1 MRHNA, CDR2 SNTAGT. DNA of the CDR3: TGTGCCAGCAGTGACTCATACGAGCAGTACTTC. This codes for CASSDSYEQYF.

The chain employs TRBV11-2 and TRBJ2-2; D tentatively fits TRBD1 or TRBD2 (6 bases each). The CDR3 runs 16 residues. Between the trimmed V and J ends, which lost 2 bases and 1 base, there was a span of 11 bases. Germline CDR1 SGHAT, CDR2 FQNNGV. CDR3 region: CASSLTRGRNTGELFF. CDR3 in DNA: TGTGCCAGCAGCTTAACTCGGGGGCGGAACACCGGGGAGCTGTTTTTT.

This chain joins TRBV14 and TRBJ2-7; 13 bases map to TRBD2. Germline CDR1 SGHDN, CDR2 FVKESK. The CDR3 has 15 amino acids. The ends lost 1 base at V and 4 bases at J; junction bases unmatched: 1. The CDR3 region has the DNA TGTGCCAGCAGCCAAGGACTAGCGGGAGGTTACGAGCAGTACTTC. It encodes CASSQGLAGGYEQYF.

CDR3 sequence (DNA): TGTGCCAGCAGTGAAGAGTCAGGGGCGGGATTGCCCCAGCATTTT. Translation: CASSEESGAGLPQHF. This rearrangement joins TRBV2 to TRBJ1-5, with D perhaps matching TRBD1 (6 bases). The CDR3 loop spans 15 amino acids. CDR1 SNHLY and CDR2 FYNNEI come from the germline V gene. Trimming pared 1 base from V and 9 bases from J, leaving 16 bases between.

This chain joins TRBV5-1 and TRBJ2-1; a possible D gene is TRBD1 (5 bases). The CDR3 covers 15 residues. Trimming removed 4 bases from V and 8 bases from J, with 19 bases in between. The germline V gene encodes CDR1 SGHRS and CDR2 YFSETQ. CDR3 in amino acids: CASSLTDMTLHEQFF. The CDR3 region has the DNA TGCGCCAGCAGCCTGACAGATATGACCCTCCATGAGCAGTTCTTC.

This chain uses TRBV2 with TRBJ2-5; D may correspond to TRBD1 or TRBD2 (6 bases each). Germline CDR1 reads SNHLY; CDR2 reads FYNNEI. CDR3 size: 15 residues. Trimming left V 8 bases short and J 1 base short, with 17 bases between. CDR3 region: CASFSPGALQETQYF. The CDR3 coding sequence is TGTGCCAGCTTCTCCCCGGGGGCGCTCCAAGAGACCCAGTACTTC.